A single sample is the source of the 4 T cell receptor beta chains below, sequenced in a study of CD8 T cells in Susac syndrome. Random hexamers served to reverse transcribe roughly 0.5 to 1 ug RNA. TCRdb processed the immunoSEQ multiplex PCR reads anew with MiXCR; each CDR3 protein has one entry. The sample lists some 77,000 distinct CDR3 sequences; around 93% were seen once. The sequencing sample was made of CD4+ T cells from PBMCs. The receptors stem from a human donor with Susac syndrome.

V usage is TRBV7-2 and J usage is TRBJ2-1, with a possible D match to TRBD2 (6 bases). The CDR3 is 17 amino acids. V shed 1 base and J shed 0 bases, with 13 bases lying between them. Germline-derived CDR1 and CDR2 are SGHTA and FQGNSA. The DNA of the CDR3 is TGTGCCAGCAGCTTAGTAGGACGGAGGGGCTCCTACAATGAGCAGTTCTTC. Its protein is CASSLVGRRGSYNEQFF.

This chain joins TRBV10-3 and TRBJ1-6, with unresolved D. From germline, CDR1 is ENHRY and CDR2 SYGVKD. The V end lost 4 bases, the J end lost 7 bases, and 14 bases lay between the germline ends. The CDR3 loop spans 15 amino acids. The CDR3 is CAISGTLFGNSPLHF. CDR3 DNA: TGTGCCATCAGTGGCACATTATTTGGGAATTCACCCCTCCACTTT.

This sequence joins TRBV19 and TRBJ2-2; D not certain. CDR1 and CDR2 (germline): LNHDA, SQIVND (reference sequence). The length of the CDR3 is 13 residues. The ends were cut back, 5 bases at V and 6 bases at J, with 10 bases in the middle. The CDR3 nucleotides are TGTGCCAGTAGTTGGGATCGGGCCGGGGAGCTGTTTTTT. Protein product: CASSWDRAGELFF. Looking up the rest from reference TRBV19 and TRBJ2-2 gives the full variable domain: DGGITQSPKYLFRKEGQNVTLSCEQNLNHDAMYWYRQDPGQGLRLIYYSQIVNDFQKGDIAEGYSVSREKKESFPLTVTSAQKNPTAFYLCASSWDRAGELFFGEGSRLTVL.

The V gene is TRBV7-9, the J gene TRBJ2-1; D may be TRBD2 (6 bases). This CDR3 comprises 15 residues. V was pared by 1 base and J by 5 bases, with 12 bases between. CDR1 is SEHNR, CDR2 FQNEAQ, per germline (reference sequence). The CDR3 DNA reads TGTGCCAGCAGCTTAGTGGGACTGGTAAACAATGAGCAGTTCTTC. Protein product: CASSLVGLVNNEQFF.